This T cell receptor (beta chain) emerged from a study of long-term antiretroviral therapy in people with HIV. Each HIV-infected participant was given treatment in the United States. Germline CDR1 reads MNHNY; CDR2 reads SVGAGI (reference sequence). The junction had 2 bases not matched to a gene; V was cut back by 0 bases and J by 7 bases. The CDR3 runs 14 residues. Sequencing used immunoSEQ v3.0 at survey level. Produced via immunoSEQ multiplex PCR; TCRdb's table is partial and in-frame only. The sample records about 27,000 clones, 60% to 85% being singletons. As for this clone: Its antigen is not known.

Findings and caveats of the study: The repertoire was dominated at all time points by clones expanded before ART.

V usage is TRBV6-6 and J usage is TRBJ2-1; 8 bases fit TRBD2. Sample: unsorted PBMCs, taken 2.1 years after starting antiretroviral therapy. The receptor comes from a man aged 30-40 years with HIV. The chain's CDR3 is CASSYSGTRNEQFF. CDR3 nucleotide sequence: TGTGCCAGCAGTTACTCCGGGACTAGGAATGAGCAGTTCTTC.